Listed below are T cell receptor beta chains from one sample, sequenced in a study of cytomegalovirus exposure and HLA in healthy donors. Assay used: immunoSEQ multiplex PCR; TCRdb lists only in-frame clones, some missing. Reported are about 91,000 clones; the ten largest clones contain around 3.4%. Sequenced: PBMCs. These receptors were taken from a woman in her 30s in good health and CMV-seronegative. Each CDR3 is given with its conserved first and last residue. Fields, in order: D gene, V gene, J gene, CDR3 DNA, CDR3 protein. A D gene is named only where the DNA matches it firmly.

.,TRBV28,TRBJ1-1,TGTGCCAGCAGTTTACAGGGCTACACTGAAGCTTTCTTT,CASSLQGYTEAFF
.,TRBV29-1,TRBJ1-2,TGCAGCGCCATTATACGTCCCGAGGAGGGTGGCTACACCTTC,CSAIIRPEEGGYTF
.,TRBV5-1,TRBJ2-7,TGCGCCAGCAGCACTTTGACAGGCGGGTCCTACGAGCAGTACTTC,CASSTLTGGSYEQYF
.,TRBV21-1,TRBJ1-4,TGTGCCAGCAGCGCAGGGGGTGGTGAAAAACTGTTTTTT,CASSAGGGEKLFF
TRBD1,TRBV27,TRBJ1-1,TGTGCCAGCAGGCTGAGACAGGGGGCGCGAAACACTGAAGCTTTCTTT,CASRLRQGARNTEAFF
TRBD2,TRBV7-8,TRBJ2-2,TGTGCCAGCAGCCCGGCGGGAGCGGCCGGGGAGCTGTTTTTT,CASSPAGAAGELFF
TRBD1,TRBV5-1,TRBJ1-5,TGCGCCAGCAACTACCCAGGGGGAAGTCAGCCCCAGCATTTT,CASNYPGGSQPQHF
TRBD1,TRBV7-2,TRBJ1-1,TGTGCCAGCAGCTTAGGCTTTACAGGGGATGAAGCTTTCTTT,CASSLGFTGDEAFF
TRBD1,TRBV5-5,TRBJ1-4,TGTGCCAGCAGCGGGGGACAGGGTTATAATGAAAAACTGTTTTTT,CASSGGQGYNEKLFF
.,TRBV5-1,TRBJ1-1,TGCGCCAGCAGCTTGGACATTTGGGCATCTGCCCCAAACACTGAAGCTTTCTTT,CASSLDIWASAPNTEAFF
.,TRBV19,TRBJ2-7,TGTGCCAGTAGTCCCCGACAGAGCCTCTACGAGCAGTACTTC,CASSPRQSLYEQYF
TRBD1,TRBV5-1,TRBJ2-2,TGCGCCAGCAGCTTGGGACAGGGCGGTAACACCGGGGAGCTGTTTTTT,CASSLGQGGNTGELFF
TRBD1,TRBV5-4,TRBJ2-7,TGTGCCAGCAGCCTCATCCGGGACAGGGGAAACTACGAGCAGTACTTC,CASSLIRDRGNYEQYF
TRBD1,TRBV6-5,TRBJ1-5,TGTGCCAGCAGCCAGGACAGGGGCAATCAGCCCCAGCATTTT,CASSQDRGNQPQHF
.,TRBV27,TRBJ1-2,TGTGCCAGCAGCCAAGGGGAAGGCTACACCTTC,CASSQGEGYTF
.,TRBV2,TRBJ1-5,TGTGCCAGCAGTGATCTGGGGCCCGATCAGCCCCAGCATTTT,CASSDLGPDQPQHF
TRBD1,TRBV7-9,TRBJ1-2,TGTGCCAGCAGCGCGGACAGGCTTAGAGGCTACACCTTC,CASSADRLRGYTF
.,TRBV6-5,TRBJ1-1,TGTGCCAGCAGATGGGGGGACACTGAAGCTTTCTTT,CASRWGDTEAFF
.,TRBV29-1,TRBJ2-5,TGCAGCGCCTATGACAGTACAGAGACCCAGTACTTC,CSAYDSTETQYF
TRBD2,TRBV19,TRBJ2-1,TGTGCCAGTAGTATAGATCTAGGGGGGACTAGCGGGAGGAATGAGCAGTTCTTC,CASSIDLGGTSGRNEQFF
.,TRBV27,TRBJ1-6,TGTGCCAGCAAAGATCAGGGGTATAATTCACCCCTCCACTTT,CASKDQGYNSPLHF
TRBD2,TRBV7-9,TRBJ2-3,TGTGCCAGCAGCTTGGTGACTAGCGGCACAGATACGCAGTATTTT,CASSLVTSGTDTQYF
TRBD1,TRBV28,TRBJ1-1,TGTGCCAGTATCCCGGGACAGCGCACTGAAGCTTTCTTT,CASIPGQRTEAFF
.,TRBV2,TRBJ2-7,TGTGCCAGCAGTGGACACCGGCTATCCTACGAGCAGTACTTC,CASSGHRLSYEQYF
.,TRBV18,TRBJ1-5,TGTGCCAGCTCCCCAAACCCAGGGAGCAATCAGCCCCAGCATTTT,CASSPNPGSNQPQHF
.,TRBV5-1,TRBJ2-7,TGCGCCAGCAGCTTGGTAGACAGGTTGCGGGAGCAGTACTTC,CASSLVDRLREQYF
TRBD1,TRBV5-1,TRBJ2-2,TGCGCCAGCAGCCCGGGACAGGGGGTATCCGGGGAGCTGTTTTTT,CASSPGQGVSGELFF
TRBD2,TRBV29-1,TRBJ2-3,TGCAGCGTTGACCTTGGTGCGGGAGGAATGGATACGCAGTATTTT,CSVDLGAGGMDTQYF
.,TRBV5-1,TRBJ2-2,TGCGCCAGCAGCTTGGAAGGGAAAACCGGGGGGCTGTTTTTT,CASSLEGKTGGLFF
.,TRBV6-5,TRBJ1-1,TGTGCCAGCAGTCGGCGACAGAATGAAGCTTTCTTT,CASSRRQNEAFF
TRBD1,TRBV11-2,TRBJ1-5,TGTGCCAGCAGCTCCGGTTTCGGACAGGGTAATCAGCCCCAGCATTTT,CASSSGFGQGNQPQHF
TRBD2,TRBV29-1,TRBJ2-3,TGCAGCGTTGAAGATCATCTAGCGGGCACAGATACGCAGTATTTT,CSVEDHLAGTDTQYF
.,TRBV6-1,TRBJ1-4,TGTGCCAGCCGTAGGGGTGGGGAAAAACTGTTTTTT,CASRRGGEKLFF
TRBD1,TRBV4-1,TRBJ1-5,TGCGCCAGCAGCCAAGTTGGACAGGGGGCTAAGGGCCAGCCCCAGCATTTT,CASSQVGQGAKGQPQHF
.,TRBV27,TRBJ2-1,TGTGCCATCTACGGCGGGAATGAGCAGTTCTTC,CAIYGGNEQFF
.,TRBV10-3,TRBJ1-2,TGTGCCATCATAGAGGGGGAGAGTGGCTACACCTTC,CAIIEGESGYTF
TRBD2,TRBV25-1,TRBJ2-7,TGTGCCAGCAGTGATTGGGCGGGAGTCCGCGAGCAGTACTTC,CASSDWAGVREQYF